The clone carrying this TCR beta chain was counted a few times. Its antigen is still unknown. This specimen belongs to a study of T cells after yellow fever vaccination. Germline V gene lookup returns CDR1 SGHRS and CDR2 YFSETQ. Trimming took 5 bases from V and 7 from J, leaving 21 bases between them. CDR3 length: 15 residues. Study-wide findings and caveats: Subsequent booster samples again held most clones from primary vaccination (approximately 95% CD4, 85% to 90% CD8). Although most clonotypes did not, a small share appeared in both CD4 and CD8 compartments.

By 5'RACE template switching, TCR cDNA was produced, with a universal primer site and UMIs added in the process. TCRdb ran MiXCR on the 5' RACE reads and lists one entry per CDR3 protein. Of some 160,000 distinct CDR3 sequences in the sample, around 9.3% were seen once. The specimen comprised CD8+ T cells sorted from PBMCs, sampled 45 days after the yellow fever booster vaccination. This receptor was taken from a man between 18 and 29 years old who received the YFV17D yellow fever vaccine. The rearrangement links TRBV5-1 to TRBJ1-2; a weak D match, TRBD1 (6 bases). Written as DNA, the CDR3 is TGCGCCAGCAGGAGGGTCGGACAGCCTTTGTTTGGCTACACCTTC. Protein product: CASRRVGQPLFGYTF.